This T cell receptor (beta chain) was identified during a study of cytomegalovirus exposure and HLA in healthy donors. Study conclusions and caveats: Another analysis was done later, and it associated roughly 15,000 TCR beta sequences with HLA alleles at 0.05 false discovery rate.

From germline, CDR1 is LNHDA and CDR2 SQIVND (reference sequence). V shed 5 bases, J shed 3 bases, and the junction held 12 bases outside the gene matches. This CDR3 is built from 17 residues. Of note for this clone: The antigen is unknown.

PCR employed 60 Vbeta and 13 Jbeta primers. Here immunoSEQ multiplex PCR was the method, and the copy in TCRdb shows in-frame clones only, minus some. The sample contains 110,000 to 150,000 clones, about four fifths of which appear only once. The chain joins TRBV19 to TRBJ1-5; TRBD1 matches at 8 bases. The material sequenced was PBMCs. This TCR was recovered from a middle-aged man in good health and CMV-seropositive. CDR3 loop: CASSLGSGGSYNQPQHF. As DNA, the CDR3 is TGTGCCAGTAGTCTAGGGTCAGGGGGCTCTTACAATCAGCCCCAGCATTTT.